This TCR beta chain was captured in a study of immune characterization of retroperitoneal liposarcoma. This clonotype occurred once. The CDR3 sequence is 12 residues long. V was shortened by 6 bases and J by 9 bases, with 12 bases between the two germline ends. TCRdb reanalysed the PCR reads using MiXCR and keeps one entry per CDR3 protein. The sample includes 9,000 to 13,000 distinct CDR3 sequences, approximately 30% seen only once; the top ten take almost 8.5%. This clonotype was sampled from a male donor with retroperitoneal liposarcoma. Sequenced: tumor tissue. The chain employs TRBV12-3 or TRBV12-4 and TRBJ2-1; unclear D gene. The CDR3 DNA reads TGTGCCAGCAGGCCCTTTCTCGGTGAGCAGTTCTTC. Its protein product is CASRPFLGEQFF.